Described below is a single T cell receptor beta chain sequence and its context. This entry is derived from a study of blood T cell repertoires in COVID-19. Study-wide background: COVID-19 samples, acute and convalescent, were from the United States, Italy and Spain. From T cells, B-cell-depleted T cells, or PBMCs came the material, which was cDNA or gDNA.

In the original processing: Amplification with reference gene primers provided the estimates of nucleated cell counts. Sequencing used immunoSEQ multiplex PCR; TCRdb keeps in-frame clones, though not all of them. V, J and clone size reflect that table, while D and trimming were determined from the DNA. The sample lists 95,000 to 150,000 clones; over 80% were seen once. Trimming pared 7 bases from V and 4 bases from J, leaving 8 bases between. The CDR3 runs 12 residues. CDR1 and CDR2 (germline): MDHEN, SYDVKM. This rearrangement joins TRBV28 to TRBJ2-1, with a possible D match to TRBD1 (6 bases). The sequenced sample consisted of peripheral blood. The sequence was obtained from a woman between 65 and 79 years old with acute or convalescent COVID-19. The CDR3 loop reads CASNTGYNEQFF. The CDR3 DNA follows: TGTGCCAGCAACACAGGGTACAATGAGCAGTTCTTC.